What follows are 12 T cell receptor beta chains derived from one specimen sequenced in a study of T-cell memory formation after mild COVID-19. TCRdb independently ran MiXCR on the 5' RACE reads; one entry per CDR3 protein. The table has 200,000 to 250,000 distinct CDR3 sequences, 27% seen once; the top ten hold about an eighth. Input material: PBMCs or a T cell subset sorted from them (not recorded which). These receptor sequences come from an adult woman who had mild COVID-19 (a few samples of this study predate the infection). Cell type and time point are not known.

The J gene is TRBJ2-7, the V gene TRBV25-1; the D is unclear. CDR3 size: 10 residues. CDR1 is MGHDK, CDR2 SYGVNS, per germline. With 4 bases removed from V and 8 bases from J, the gap between germline ends came to 6 bases. The CDR3 nucleotides read TGTGCCAGCAGTGGTGACCAGCAGTACTTC. It is translated as CASSGDQQYF.

CDR3 DNA: TGTGCCAGCAGCGAAGTGTCAATCGTTAACTATGGCTACACCTTC. Translated: CASSEVSIVNYGYTF. The chain couples TRBV3-1 to TRBJ1-2; no firm D call. CDR3 length: 15 amino acids. The ends were cut back, 5 bases at V and 1 base at J, with 14 bases in the middle. CDR1 is LGHDT, CDR2 YNNKEL, per germline (reference sequence).

This sequence joins TRBV19 and TRBJ2-3; tentatively, D is TRBD1 (5 bases). CDR1 LNHDA and CDR2 SQIVND come from the germline V gene (reference sequence). V was trimmed by 7 bases and J by 1 base, leaving 12 bases between them. This CDR3 region has 14 residues. The CDR3 is CASKGRPRTDTQYF. The CDR3, as DNA: TGTGCCAGTAAGGGGCGGCCCCGCACAGATACGCAGTATTTT.

The CDR3 DNA follows: TGTGCCAGCAGCTTAGCGCCCGGGGAAGGCTACGAGCAGTACTTC. The encoded protein is CASSLAPGEGYEQYF. This rearrangement joins TRBV7-2 to TRBJ2-7; tentative D call: TRBD2 (5 bases). The germline V gene has CDR1 SGHTA and CDR2 FQGNSA. CDR3 length: 15 amino acids. The V end lost 0 bases, the J end lost 3 bases, and 12 bases lay between the germline ends. Complete variable domain (other parts from reference TRBV7-2 and TRBJ2-7): GAGVSQSPSNKVTEKGKDVELRCDPISGHTALYWYRQSLGQGLEFLIYFQGNSAPDKSGLPSDRFSAERTGGSVSTLTIQRTQQEDSAVYLCASSLAPGEGYEQYFGPGTRLTVT.

V usage is TRBV4-1 and J usage is TRBJ1-2; no firm D call. CDR1 is MGHRA and CDR2 is YSYEKL in the germline V gene. Between the trimmed V and J ends, which lost 0 bases and 5 bases, there was a span of 16 bases. The CDR3 runs to 16 residues. The CDR3, as DNA: TGCGCCAGCAGCCAAGATATGATAGGGCTTTGGTATGGCTACACCTTC. Translated, it gives CASSQDMIGLWYGYTF.

This clonotype was seen more than once but under ten times. Here the CDR3 reads CASSPRTGTGAYEQYF. DNA for the CDR3: TGTGCCAGCAGCCCAAGAACCGGGACAGGGGCCTACGAGCAGTACTTC. The gene calls are TRBV7-9 and TRBJ2-7, with 10 bases identical to TRBD1. Germline CDR1 SEHNR, CDR2 FQNEAQ (reference sequence). The CDR3 runs 16 residues. V trimming: 5 bases; J trimming: 2 bases; junction bases outside the gene matches: 9.

This clonotype has a handful of counts. The chain is built from TRBV5-1 and TRBJ2-7; TRBD1 matches at 8 bases. The CDR3 is 14 amino acids. CDR1 and CDR2 (germline): SGHRS, YFSETQ. J gave up 3 bases and V 3 bases, and 5 bases lay outside the gene matches. CDR3 nucleotides: TGCGCCAGCAGCTCAGGACAGGGTGGCTACGAGCAGTACTTC. Translation: CASSSGQGGYEQYF.

This clonotype was seen more than once but under ten times. J is TRBJ2-7 and V is TRBV29-1; tentative D call: TRBD1 (6 bases). From germline, CDR1 is SQVTM and CDR2 ANQGSEA. The CDR3 is made up of 15 amino acids. Trimming took off 7 bases at V and 4 bases at J, with 23 bases between the two ends. This CDR3 reads CSALGLQGRTYEQYF. The CDR3 DNA follows: TGCAGCGCCTTGGGGTTACAGGGCCGCACTTACGAGCAGTACTTC.

V and J are TRBV7-6 and TRBJ2-6; 7 nucleotides agree with TRBD2. The length of the CDR3 is 17 residues. Germline-derived CDR1 and CDR2 are SGHVS and FNYEAQ. The V and J ends lost 4 bases and 4 bases, in that order; junction bases with no gene match: 10. The CDR3 is CASSSSWGGAGANVLTF. In DNA, the CDR3 is TGTGCCAGCAGCTCATCCTGGGGGGGAGCCGGGGCCAACGTCCTGACTTTC. The full variable domain, completed using reference TRBV7-6 and TRBJ2-6, is GAGVSQSPRYKVTKRGQDVALRCDPISGHVSLYWYRQALGQGPEFLTYFNYEAQQDKSGLPNDRFSAERPEGSISTLTIQRTEQRDSAMYRCASSSSWGGAGANVLTFGAGSRLTVL.

The rearrangement links TRBV19 to TRBJ1-5, with a weak D call TRBD1 (6 bases). The germline V gene has CDR1 LNHDA and CDR2 SQIVND (reference sequence). V was shortened by 8 bases and J by 2 bases, with 13 bases between the two germline ends. This CDR3 region has 14 residues. In DNA, the CDR3 is TGTGCCAGTGCGGGAGGGGGAGGCAATCAGCCCCAGCATTTT. Amino acid sequence: CASAGGGGNQPQHF.

The chain uses TRBV7-6 and TRBJ2-3; TRBD2 matches 12 bases. CDR3 length: 18 residues. V shed 6 bases and J 2 bases; nucleotides not matched to a gene: 12. Germline assignment: CDR1 SGHVS and CDR2 FNYEAQ. CDR3: CASSSMWLAGGITDTQYF. CDR3 sequence (DNA): TGTGCCAGCAGTTCGATGTGGCTAGCGGGAGGGATCACAGATACGCAGTATTTT.

This clonotype was seen many times. CDR3 sequence: CATSDGIRGFAEQFF. The CDR3 DNA reads TGTGCCACCAGTGATGGGATTCGAGGATTCGCTGAGCAGTTCTTC. This sequence joins TRBV24-1 and TRBJ2-1; D unresolved. Germline loops: CDR1 KGHDR, CDR2 SFDVKD. The length of the CDR3 is 15 residues. V lost 3 bases to trimming and J lost 9 bases, with 17 bases between them.